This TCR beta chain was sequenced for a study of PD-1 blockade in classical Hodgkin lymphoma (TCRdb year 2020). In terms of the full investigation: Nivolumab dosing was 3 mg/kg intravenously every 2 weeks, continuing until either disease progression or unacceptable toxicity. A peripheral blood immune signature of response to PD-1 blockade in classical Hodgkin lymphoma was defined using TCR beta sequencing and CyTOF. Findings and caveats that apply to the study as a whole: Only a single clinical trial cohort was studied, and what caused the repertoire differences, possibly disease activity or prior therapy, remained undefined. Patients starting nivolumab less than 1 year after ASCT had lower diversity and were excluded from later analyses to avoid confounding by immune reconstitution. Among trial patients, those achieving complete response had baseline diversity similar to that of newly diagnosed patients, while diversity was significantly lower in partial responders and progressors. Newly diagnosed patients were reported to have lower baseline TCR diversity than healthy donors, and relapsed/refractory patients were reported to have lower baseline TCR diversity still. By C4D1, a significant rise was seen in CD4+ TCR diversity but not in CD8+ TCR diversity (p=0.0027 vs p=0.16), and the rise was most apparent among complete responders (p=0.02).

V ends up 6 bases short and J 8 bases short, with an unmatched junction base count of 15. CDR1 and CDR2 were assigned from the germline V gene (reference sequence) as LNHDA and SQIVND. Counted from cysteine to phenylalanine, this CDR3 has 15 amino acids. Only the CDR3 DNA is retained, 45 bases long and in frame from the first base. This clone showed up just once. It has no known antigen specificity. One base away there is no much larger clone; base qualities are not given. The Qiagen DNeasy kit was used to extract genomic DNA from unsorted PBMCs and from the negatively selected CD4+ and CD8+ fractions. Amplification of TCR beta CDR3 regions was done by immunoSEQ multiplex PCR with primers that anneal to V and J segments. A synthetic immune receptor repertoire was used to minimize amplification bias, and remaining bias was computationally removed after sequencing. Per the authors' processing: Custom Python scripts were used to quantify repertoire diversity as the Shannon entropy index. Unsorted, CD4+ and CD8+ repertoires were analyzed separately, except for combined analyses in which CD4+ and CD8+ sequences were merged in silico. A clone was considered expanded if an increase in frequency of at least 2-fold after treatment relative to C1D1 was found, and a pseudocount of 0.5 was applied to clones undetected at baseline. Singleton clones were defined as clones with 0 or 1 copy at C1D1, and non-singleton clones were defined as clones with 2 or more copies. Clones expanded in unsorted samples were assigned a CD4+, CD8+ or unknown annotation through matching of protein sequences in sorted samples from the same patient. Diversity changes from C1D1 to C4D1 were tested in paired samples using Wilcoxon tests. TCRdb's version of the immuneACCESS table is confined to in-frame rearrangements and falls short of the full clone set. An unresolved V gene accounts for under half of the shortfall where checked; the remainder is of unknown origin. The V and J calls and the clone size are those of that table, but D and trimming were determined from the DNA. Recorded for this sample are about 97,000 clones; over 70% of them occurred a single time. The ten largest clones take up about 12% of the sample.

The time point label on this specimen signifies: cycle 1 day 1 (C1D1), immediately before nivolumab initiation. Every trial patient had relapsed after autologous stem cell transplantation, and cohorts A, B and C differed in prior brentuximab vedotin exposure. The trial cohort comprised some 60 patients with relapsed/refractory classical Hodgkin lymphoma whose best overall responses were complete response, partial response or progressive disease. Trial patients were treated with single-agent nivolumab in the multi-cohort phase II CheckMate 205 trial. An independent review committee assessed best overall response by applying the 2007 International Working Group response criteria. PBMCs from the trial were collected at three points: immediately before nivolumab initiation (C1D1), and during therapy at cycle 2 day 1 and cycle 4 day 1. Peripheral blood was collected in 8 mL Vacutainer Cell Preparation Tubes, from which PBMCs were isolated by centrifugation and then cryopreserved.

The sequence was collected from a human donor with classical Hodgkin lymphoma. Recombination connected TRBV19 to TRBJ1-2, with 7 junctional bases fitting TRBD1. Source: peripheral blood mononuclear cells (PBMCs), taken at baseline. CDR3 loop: CASRKATGPLRGYTF. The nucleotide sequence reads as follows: TGTGCCAGTAGGAAAGCGACAGGGCCCCTGAGGGGCTACACCTTC. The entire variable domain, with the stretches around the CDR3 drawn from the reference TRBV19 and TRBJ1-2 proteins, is DGGITQSPKYLFRKEGQNVTLSCEQNLNHDAMYWYRQDPGQGLRLIYYSQIVNDFQKGDIAEGYSVSREKKESFPLTVTSAQKNPTAFYLCASRKATGPLRGYTFGSGTRLTVV.